These 2 T cell receptor beta chains share one sample of origin, sequenced in a study of OX40 agonist ivuxolimab in advanced cancers. Libraries were constructed by the immunoSEQ multiplex PCR assay. Entries here come from immuneACCESS through TCRdb and include only in-frame sequences with V and J called. Some clones fail to appear in such tables; in the studies checked, an unresolved V gene covers under half of the shortfall, and the cause of the remainder is unknown. This sample comprises 60,000 to 75,000 clones, roughly nine tenths of them detected only once. The ten top clones hold 11% to 15% of the sample. The sample here was CD4+ or CD8+ T cells sorted from blood, taken in a trial of the OX40 agonist ivuxolimab. These receptors all stem from an adult with an advanced solid tumor such as melanoma, head and neck, liver or kidney cancer.

V usage is TRBV13 and J usage is TRBJ2-3; 13 nucleotides agree with TRBD2. Germline V lookup: CDR1 PRHDT, CDR2 FYEKMQ (reference sequence). With V trimmed by 5 bases and J by 4 bases, 6 bases remained unmatched. This CDR3 spans 16 amino acids. The CDR3 sequence: CASSVRLAGGSDTQYF. In DNA form, the CDR3 reads TGTGCCAGCAGCGTCCGACTAGCGGGAGGCTCAGATACGCAGTATTTT.

This chain uses TRBV5-8 with TRBJ1-1, with 7 bases that match TRBD1. V was pared by 1 base and J by 4 bases, with 7 bases of the junction left unmatched. This CDR3 has 15 amino acids. The V gene's germline CDR1 is SGHTS and CDR2 YDEGEE. In DNA, the CDR3 is TGTGCCAGCAGCTTGCGAACAGGGGAGAGCACTGAAGCTTTCTTT. Translation gives CASSLRTGESTEAFF. The variable domain in full, with the rest retrieved from reference TRBV5-8 and TRBJ1-1, is EAGVTQSPTHLIKTRGQQATLRCSPISGHTSVYWYQQALGLGLQFLLWYDEGEERNRGNFPPRFSGRQFPNYSSELNVNALELEDSALYLCASSLRTGESTEAFFGQGTRLTVV.